This TCR beta chain was captured by sequencing in a study of identical twins. Study-wide findings and caveats: A cross-sectional statistical analysis, not follow-up of the same donors, supported the conclusions. Researchers reported weaker excess twin sharing in beta out-of-frame sequences.

This clonotype was detected a few times. As yet, its antigen is unknown. A universal primer site was created by template switching, with the cDNA bearing unique molecular identifiers. TCRdb re-called the 5' RACE reads with MiXCR, one entry per CDR3 protein. The sample contains around 1.7 million distinct CDR3 sequences, more than 30% of which appear only once. The donors were all healthy and Caucasian. The sequence came from a newborn girl in good health. Sequencing used cord blood.

The CDR3 reads CASSEWLAVSYEQYF. The CDR3 DNA follows: TGTGCCAGCAGTGAATGGCTAGCGGTTTCCTACGAGCAGTACTTC. J is TRBJ2-7 and V is TRBV2, with TRBD2 identical over 7 bases. CDR1 is SNHLY, CDR2 FYNNEI, per germline. With 2 bases clipped from V and 1 base from J, the junction kept 5 bases outside the gene matches. The CDR3 is made up of 15 amino acids.